These T cell receptor beta chains were read from a single sample in a study of molecular identifiers for immune sequencing clone quantification. TCRdb re-derived calls from the PCR reads in MiXCR, one entry per CDR3 protein. There are about 510,000 distinct CDR3 sequences in the sample; approximately 25% occur only once, and roughly 0.77% lies in the top ten. The sequenced sample was naive CD8+ T cells from blood, with Jurkat cell RNA spiked in. These receptors were obtained from a human donor in good health. Some libraries in this study had Jurkat cell RNA spiked in. Each CDR3 is given with its conserved first and last residue. D genes are given only for firm matches.

j_call v_call d_call cdr3_aa
TRBJ2-3 TRBV4-3 TRBD2 CASSQEPLAGGSDAQYF
TRBJ1-2 TRBV4-3 . CASSQDRSLTGKSGYTF
TRBJ2-5 TRBV27 TRBD1 CASSLVTPQGAGETQYF
TRBJ1-5 TRBV6-5 . CASSYSGGINQPQHF
TRBJ2-3 TRBV7-6 . CASTDRADLTDTQYF
TRBJ2-7 TRBV30 TRBD1 CAWKRLQGAPYEQYF
TRBJ2-3 TRBV9 TRBD2 CASSVEDSGGIHTDTQYF
TRBJ2-7 TRBV4-1 TRBD1 CASSRVDRGSYEQYF
TRBJ2-1 TRBV19 . CASTPGDPSYNEQFF
TRBJ1-1 TRBV6-1 . CASGVTRNTEAFF
TRBJ2-7 TRBV2 . CASSSWAGYEQYF
TRBJ2-2 TRBV20-1 . CSARDPSMYSGELFF
TRBJ1-2 TRBV30 . CAWSVSGLLGYGYTF
TRBJ1-4 TRBV2 . CACRGSSEKLFF
TRBJ2-5 TRBV14 TRBD2 CASSQDLGTNQETQYF
TRBJ2-1 TRBV3-1 . CASSQPGFDEQFF
TRBJ1-6 TRBV9 TRBD1 CASSGQGSPLHF
TRBJ2-3 TRBV27 . CASSLTSTDTRYF
TRBJ2-3 TRBV27 . CASSPSGVHTQYF
TRBJ2-7 TRBV21-1 . CASSKDGGPRHEQYF
TRBJ2-3 TRBV4-3 . CASNRRDIRTTDTQYF
TRBJ1-3 TRBV11-2 . CASSFTDGSSGNTIYF
TRBJ2-2 TRBV9 TRBD2 CASSTRTSGRAGELFF
TRBJ2-3 TRBV7-6 . CASSLSGVADTQYF
TRBJ1-6 TRBV6-6 TRBD1 CASSYSGQQNSPLHF
TRBJ2-7 TRBV6-5 TRBD1 CASRAGTGGYGQYF
TRBJ2-3 TRBV28 TRBD1 CASSLRPRDRGTDTQYF
TRBJ2-7 TRBV7-9 . CASSHSLDLEGQYF
TRBJ1-1 TRBV19 TRBD1 CASSTTGGNTEAFF
TRBJ1-5 TRBV2 TRBD1 CASSYTGGSQPQHF
TRBJ1-1 TRBV12-3/TRBV12-4 . CASSLTGVGTEAFF
TRBJ1-2 TRBV6-2/TRBV6-3 TRBD1 CASSFLHTDRGLGYTF
TRBJ2-3 TRBV20-1 . CSVTRTEQKIDSTDTQYF
TRBJ2-2 TRBV2 TRBD2 CAARLAEANTGELFF
TRBJ2-7 TRBV6-2/TRBV6-3 . CASSYGEVSYEQYF
TRBJ2-3 TRBV24-1 . CATSDFGSGPRTDTQYF
TRBJ1-6 TRBV6-1 TRBD1 CASSETFVLGGFGNSPLHF
TRBJ2-2 TRBV30 . CAWSTRMNTGELFF
TRBJ1-2 TRBV9 . CASSSPEPSAGYGYTF
TRBJ2-1 TRBV4-3 TRBD2 CASSPGSGGASYNEQFF
TRBJ1-5 TRBV28 . CASSFGTSGNQPQHF
TRBJ2-3 TRBV7-9 . CASSPGGTDTQYF
TRBJ1-1 TRBV6-1 . CASSEVGGGTEAFF
TRBJ2-1 TRBV20-1 TRBD2 CSASGAGVMGEQFF
TRBJ2-1 TRBV11-2 . CASSLISQNEQFF
TRBJ2-5 TRBV6-2/TRBV6-3 . CASSPPRAGRFQETQYF
TRBJ2-7 TRBV5-3 . CASSFWSSGEQYF
TRBJ1-5 TRBV15 TRBD1 CATSTGTASNQPQHF
TRBJ1-1 TRBV2 . CASSPDSLNTEAFF
TRBJ1-4 TRBV2 . CASIPGWGRINEKLFF
TRBJ2-7 TRBV30 . CAWSSGGTLYEQYF
TRBJ2-3 TRBV27 TRBD1 CASSVGQGTDTQYF